Listed below are T cell receptor beta chains from one sample, sequenced in a study of cytomegalovirus exposure and HLA in healthy donors. The assay was immunoSEQ multiplex PCR, and TCRdb's table has in-frame clones only and misses some. The profile covers more than 150,000 clones, with roughly 84% appearing a single time and around 1.2% taken by the ten largest. The material sequenced was PBMCs. The receptor set was obtained from a girl aged 2-10 years in good health and CMV-seropositive. CDR3s leave out the opening cysteine and the closing phenylalanine or tryptophan. The D gene is left open where the match is weak. Only part of the rows carry a size: once, few, many, or a class if the clone is expanded.

v_call: TRBV27
d_call: -
j_call: TRBJ1-1
clone_size: -
cdr3_aa: ASSLGGGGTEAF

v_call: TRBV9
d_call: TRBD2
j_call: TRBJ2-1
clone_size: -
cdr3_aa: ASSASGSYNEQF

v_call: TRBV12-5
d_call: -
j_call: TRBJ2-5
clone_size: -
cdr3_aa: ASGLQEETQY

v_call: TRBV29-1
d_call: -
j_call: TRBJ1-1
clone_size: -
cdr3_aa: SVERQAGVQAF

v_call: TRBV27
d_call: -
j_call: TRBJ2-3
clone_size: once
cdr3_aa: ASSFVVGDPDTQY

v_call: TRBV28
d_call: -
j_call: TRBJ2-7
clone_size: -
cdr3_aa: ASSLDYEQY

v_call: TRBV5-1
d_call: TRBD2
j_call: TRBJ2-7
clone_size: -
cdr3_aa: ASSFSGRAPSYEQY

v_call: TRBV10-3
d_call: TRBD2
j_call: TRBJ2-2
clone_size: -
cdr3_aa: AISGLAGGPGELF

v_call: TRBV11-3
d_call: TRBD1
j_call: TRBJ1-6
clone_size: once
cdr3_aa: ASSSERTGFGNSPLH

v_call: TRBV27
d_call: -
j_call: TRBJ2-7
clone_size: -
cdr3_aa: ASSLSLDSYEQY

v_call: TRBV11-3
d_call: -
j_call: TRBJ1-5
clone_size: -
cdr3_aa: ASSLKMRDSNQPQH

v_call: TRBV12-1
d_call: -
j_call: TRBJ2-2
clone_size: -
cdr3_aa: ASSLGTSGRSSTGELF

v_call: TRBV27
d_call: TRBD1
j_call: TRBJ1-1
clone_size: -
cdr3_aa: ASRGGTGGSWGKGTEAF

v_call: TRBV19
d_call: TRBD1
j_call: TRBJ1-5
clone_size: -
cdr3_aa: ASSIDPRRQGMGNQPQH

v_call: TRBV19
d_call: -
j_call: TRBJ1-4
clone_size: -
cdr3_aa: ASSMTVANEKLF

v_call: TRBV30
d_call: -
j_call: TRBJ1-5
clone_size: -
cdr3_aa: AWSSPGQRNQPQH

v_call: TRBV7-9
d_call: TRBD1
j_call: TRBJ1-1
clone_size: once
cdr3_aa: ASSPVQTGSEAF

v_call: TRBV21-1
d_call: -
j_call: TRBJ2-7
clone_size: -
cdr3_aa: ASTPGEQY

v_call: TRBV9
d_call: -
j_call: TRBJ1-2
clone_size: -
cdr3_aa: ASSLEASGTNYGYT

v_call: TRBV27
d_call: TRBD1
j_call: -
clone_size: -
cdr3_aa: ASSFRGTGGYEQY

v_call: TRBV4-1
d_call: -
j_call: TRBJ2-7
clone_size: -
cdr3_aa: ASSQQINQGRVLSYEQY

v_call: TRBV11-3
d_call: TRBD2
j_call: TRBJ2-3
clone_size: -
cdr3_aa: ASSFAGVTDTQY

v_call: TRBV6-1
d_call: -
j_call: TRBJ2-1
clone_size: -
cdr3_aa: ASLGLPNEQF

v_call: TRBV4-1
d_call: TRBD1
j_call: TRBJ1-1
clone_size: once
cdr3_aa: ASSQGTGGAAEAF

v_call: TRBV30
d_call: -
j_call: TRBJ1-3
clone_size: -
cdr3_aa: AWSLNRVSGNTIY

v_call: TRBV29-1
d_call: TRBD2
j_call: TRBJ2-7
clone_size: -
cdr3_aa: SVEEGREGYEQY

v_call: TRBV30
d_call: -
j_call: TRBJ1-1
clone_size: few
cdr3_aa: AWGVTVNTEAF

v_call: TRBV30
d_call: TRBD1
j_call: TRBJ1-1
clone_size: -
cdr3_aa: AWSAYRGREGTEAF

v_call: TRBV2
d_call: -
j_call: TRBJ1-4
clone_size: -
cdr3_aa: ASSERLSGKLGEKLF

v_call: TRBV6-7
d_call: TRBD1
j_call: TRBJ1-4
clone_size: -
cdr3_aa: ASSRDRGRLCEKLF

v_call: TRBV6-1
d_call: -
j_call: TRBJ2-1
clone_size: -
cdr3_aa: ASTPSPTGLQF

v_call: TRBV27
d_call: TRBD1
j_call: TRBJ1-1
clone_size: -
cdr3_aa: ASSSTGGWTEAF

v_call: TRBV15
d_call: TRBD2
j_call: TRBJ2-1
clone_size: -
cdr3_aa: ATSSPSGRRNEQF

v_call: TRBV28
d_call: -
j_call: TRBJ2-7
clone_size: -
cdr3_aa: ASSWFLETYEQY

v_call: TRBV29-1
d_call: -
j_call: TRBJ2-2
clone_size: -
cdr3_aa: SATATGELF

v_call: TRBV30
d_call: TRBD1
j_call: TRBJ1-4
clone_size: few
cdr3_aa: AWSVQHRGLGEKLF

v_call: TRBV5-1
d_call: -
j_call: TRBJ2-2
clone_size: few
cdr3_aa: ASSLARGANTGELF

v_call: TRBV19
d_call: TRBD2
j_call: TRBJ2-1
clone_size: once
cdr3_aa: ASSIRPLAGGYNEQF

v_call: TRBV6-5
d_call: TRBD1
j_call: TRBJ1-6
clone_size: -
cdr3_aa: ASSGRGLNSPLH

v_call: TRBV5-4
d_call: TRBD1
j_call: TRBJ2-7
clone_size: -
cdr3_aa: ASSFHFGQAYEQY

v_call: TRBV6-1
d_call: TRBD1
j_call: TRBJ1-2
clone_size: -
cdr3_aa: ASSHRGMRGYT

v_call: TRBV28
d_call: -
j_call: TRBJ2-1
clone_size: -
cdr3_aa: AGGLSPYNEQF

v_call: TRBV28
d_call: -
j_call: TRBJ1-1
clone_size: -
cdr3_aa: ASSFMNTEAF

v_call: TRBV4-1
d_call: TRBD2
j_call: TRBJ2-3
clone_size: once
cdr3_aa: ASSQVWLAGLSTDTQY

v_call: TRBV9
d_call: -
j_call: TRBJ1-2
clone_size: -
cdr3_aa: ASSAGGGYT

v_call: TRBV6-5
d_call: -
j_call: TRBJ1-1
clone_size: -
cdr3_aa: ASSLRGGAEAF

v_call: TRBV30
d_call: -
j_call: TRBJ2-7
clone_size: few
cdr3_aa: AWNRQYSYEQY

v_call: TRBV27
d_call: TRBD1
j_call: TRBJ1-1
clone_size: -
cdr3_aa: ASSLWGQGTTEAF

v_call: TRBV5-6
d_call: -
j_call: TRBJ2-3
clone_size: -
cdr3_aa: ASSYGGTDTQY

v_call: TRBV18
d_call: -
j_call: TRBJ1-1
clone_size: -
cdr3_aa: ASSPQNMNTEAF

v_call: TRBV11-2
d_call: -
j_call: TRBJ2-1
clone_size: -
cdr3_aa: ASSSLRDSLTNEQF

v_call: TRBV5-1
d_call: TRBD2
j_call: TRBJ2-7
clone_size: once
cdr3_aa: ASSNISSGYEQY

v_call: TRBV6-1
d_call: -
j_call: TRBJ2-7
clone_size: few
cdr3_aa: ASSERLVGQY

v_call: TRBV28
d_call: -
j_call: TRBJ2-3
clone_size: -
cdr3_aa: ASSSPTGAGSTDTQY

v_call: TRBV28
d_call: TRBD1
j_call: TRBJ1-4
clone_size: -
cdr3_aa: ASSGTGDEKLF